The following is a T cell receptor beta chain sequence with its context. The data originate from a study of neoadjuvant anti-PD-1 for oral cavity cancer. Clones were sequenced by immunoSEQ multiplex PCR, and TCRdb holds only the in-frame ones, with some missing. The table lists around 81,000 clones, 84% of them singletons. This CDR3 comprises 14 residues. Germline CDR1 reads SGHDT; CDR2 reads YYEEEE. The V gene lost 6 bases and the J gene lost 5 bases, with 17 bases spanning the gap. This clonotype was obtained from a person aged 35-79 years with oral cavity squamous cell carcinoma. The chain combines TRBV5-6 with TRBJ1-1; D is possibly TRBD1 (6 bases). This material consisted of PBMCs, taken before nivolumab (anti-PD-1) treatment. Written as DNA, the CDR3 is TGTGCCAGCACACTCGGGGGGGCGGGAACTGAAGCTTTCTTT. Its protein product is CASTLGGAGTEAFF.